One sample yielded the 13 T cell receptor beta chains listed below, sequenced in a study of shared clonotypes between healthy human individuals. Profiling relied on immunoSEQ multiplex PCR, and the TCRdb table lists in-frame clones only, not all of them. The sample includes approximately 2.4 million clones, 90% to 96% of them seen just once. Sequenced input: naive CD4+ T cells sorted from blood. Sample subset: CD45RA+ positively selected. The source is a young man in good health.

This chain links TRBV19 with TRBJ1-6, with a weak D call TRBD1 (5 bases). The CDR3 extends over 13 amino acids. Germline V gives CDR1 LNHDA, CDR2 SQIVND (reference sequence). V lost 5 bases and J lost 5, with 7 bases in between. The CDR3 reads CASSARDNSPLHF. CDR3 coding DNA: TGTGCCAGTAGTGCCAGGGATAATTCACCCCTCCACTTT.

V and J are TRBV5-4 and TRBJ2-4; weak D call: TRBD2 (6 bases). CDR1 is SGHNT and CDR2 is YYREEE in the germline V gene (reference sequence). This CDR3 comprises 16 residues. Trimming took 1 base from V and 0 from J, leaving 11 bases between them. The CDR3 nucleotides are TGTGCCAGCAGCTTGAATGGGGGGATAGCCAAAAACATTCAGTACTTC. Amino acid sequence: CASSLNGGIAKNIQYF. The full variable domain, its missing parts supplied by reference TRBV5-4 and TRBJ2-4, is ETGVTQSPTHLIKTRGQQVTLRCSSQSGHNTVSWYQQALGQGPQFIFQYYREEENGRGNFPPRFSGLQFPNYSSELNVNALELDDSALYLCASSLNGGIAKNIQYFGAGTRLSVL.

This chain connects TRBV9 to TRBJ2-5; TRBD1 agrees at 11 bases. Trimming cost V 3 bases and J 4 bases; bases outside gene matches: 5. Germline V gives CDR1 SGDLS, CDR2 YYNGEE. The CDR3 runs to 15 residues. The CDR3 is CASSDWDRGGETQYF. DNA for the CDR3: TGTGCCAGCAGCGACTGGGACAGGGGGGGAGAGACCCAGTACTTC.

The chain joins TRBV18 to TRBJ2-7; D might be TRBD2 (6 bases). Per germline, CDR1 KGHSH and CDR2 LQKENI. This CDR3 has 14 amino acids. Between the trimmed V and J ends, which lost 0 bases and 3 bases, there was a span of 9 bases. CDR3 sequence: CASSPPWGVYEQYF. For the CDR3, the DNA is TGTGCCAGCTCACCACCATGGGGGGTCTACGAGCAGTACTTC.

The chain combines TRBV7-9 with TRBJ1-2, with D possibly matching TRBD1 (6 bases). The ends were cut back, 5 bases at V and 2 bases at J, with 9 bases in the middle. The CDR3 extends over 13 amino acids. Per the germline V gene, CDR1 is SEHNR and CDR2 is FQNEAQ (reference sequence). The CDR3 loop reads CASSRTENYGYTF. In DNA form, the CDR3 reads TGTGCCAGCAGCCGGACAGAAAACTATGGCTACACCTTC.

This clone has only one observation. The rearrangement joins TRBV6-6 to TRBJ2-7; D not resolved. The germline gives CDR1 MNHNY, CDR2 SVGAGI (reference sequence). This CDR3 spans 12 amino acids. The V end was cut by 6 bases, the J end by 1 base, with 7 bases between. CDR3 sequence reads: CASRSESYEQYF. In DNA form, the CDR3 reads TGTGCCAGCAGGAGTGAATCCTACGAGCAGTACTTC.

To note about this clone: Other DNA sequences in this specimen translate into the identical CDR3. The rearrangement uses TRBV5-1 and TRBJ2-5; D call uncertain. The germline CDR1 and CDR2 sequences are SGHRS and YFSETQ. CDR3 size: 13 residues. V lost 1 base and J 5 bases, leaving 9 bases between the germline ends. CDR3 bases: TGCGCCAGCAGCTTGCGTGGTGAGGAGACCCAGTACTTC. Its translation: CASSLRGEETQYF.

The genes are TRBV2 and TRBJ1-2, with D tentatively TRBD1 (5 bases). V was cut by 8 bases and J by 3 bases, with 22 bases left in between. CDR1 is SNHLY, CDR2 FYNNEI, per germline. This CDR3 comprises 16 residues. CDR3: CASLDRKRDYDYGYTF. The CDR3 nucleotides read TGTGCCAGCCTGGATCGAAAACGGGACTACGACTATGGCTACACCTTC.

The gene calls are TRBV6-5 and TRBJ2-7; D unclear. Trimming stripped 4 bases from V and 3 bases from J, with 13 bases between. The germline gives CDR1 MNHEY, CDR2 SVGAGI. The CDR3 consists of 14 residues. CDR3 in DNA: TGTGCCAGCAGTTTGGGCGGCTCCTACTACGAGCAGTACTTC. Translated, it gives CASSLGGSYYEQYF.

With respect to this clone: The sample holds other DNA sequences that translate to the same CDR3. The CDR3 is CSVIQRMNTEAFF. The CDR3 DNA follows: TGCAGCGTGATACAGAGAATGAACACTGAAGCTTTCTTT. The V gene is TRBV29-1, the J gene TRBJ1-1; D gene ambiguous. The CDR3 loop spans 13 amino acids. Trimming removed 6 bases at V and 0 bases at J, with 11 bases between. Germline CDR1 SQVTM, CDR2 ANQGSEA. The full variable domain, its missing parts supplied by reference TRBV29-1 and TRBJ1-1, is SAVISQKPSRDICQRGTSLTIQCQVDSQVTMMFWYRQQPGQSLTLIATANQGSEATYESGFVIDKFPISRPNLTFSTLTVSNMSPEDSSIYLCSVIQRMNTEAFFGQGTRLTVV.

The chain carries TRBV18 and TRBJ2-5; D gene uncertain. This CDR3 has 13 residues. The germline V gene encodes CDR1 KGHSH and CDR2 LQKENI. Trimming left V 1 base short and J 2 bases short, with 5 bases between. In DNA, the CDR3 is TGTGCCAGCTCACCACACGAACAAGAGACCCAGTACTTC. It translates to CASSPHEQETQYF.

The V gene is TRBV7-9, the J gene TRBJ1-1; TRBD1 aligns across 8 bases. The CDR3 totals 14 residues. Germline V gene lookup returns CDR1 SEHNR and CDR2 FQNEAQ (reference sequence). The V gene end was trimmed by 2 bases and the J gene end by 5 bases; junction bases not matched to a gene: 4. The CDR3 region is CASSLSGGWTEAFF. CDR3 in DNA: TGTGCCAGCAGCTTATCAGGGGGCTGGACTGAAGCTTTCTTT.

V is TRBV27 and J is TRBJ2-5; possibly TRBD2 for D (6 bases). This CDR3 spans 13 amino acids. Trimming cost V 3 bases and J 5 bases, with 10 bases left between them. Germline V lookup: CDR1 MNHEY, CDR2 SMNVEV (reference sequence). The CDR3 loop reads CASSLEGGETQYF. DNA for the CDR3: TGTGCCAGCAGTTTGGAGGGTGGGGAGACCCAGTACTTC.